This entry concerns a single T cell receptor beta chain. Antigen specificity is unknown. The source of the sample is a study of shared clonotypes between healthy human individuals. The germline V gene has CDR1 SGHAT and CDR2 FQNNGV. The ends were cut back, 0 bases at V and 5 bases at J, with 14 bases in the middle. CDR3 size: 15 residues. Study-wide results and limits: Sharing across a handful of donors was seen in 4% to 5.5% of naive CD4 clonotypes.

Data came from immunoSEQ multiplex PCR; TCRdb stores just in-frame clones and leaves some out. The data hold fewer than 850,000 clones, with about 96% observed a single time. The naive CD8 fraction comprised CD45RO-negative cells positively selected for CCR7 and excluded terminally differentiated effector memory CD45RA+ cells. The sequence came from a man aged 30 to 39 in good health. The chain combines TRBV11-2 with TRBJ2-7, with D tentatively TRBD1 (5 bases). Sequencing used naive CD8+ T cells sorted from blood. The CDR3 DNA follows: TGTGCCAGCAGCTTAGATAGCTTGGACAACGACGAGCAGTACTTC. Residues: CASSLDSLDNDEQYF.